Sequencing of this TCR beta chain was carried out in a study of graft-versus-host responses after intestinal transplantation. Across the study: Each recipient received a multivisceral, liver-intestinal, or isolated intestinal graft. All recipients got anti-thymocyte globulin induction, then tacrolimus and steroids for 2 to 4 years.

Clones were read by immunoSEQ multiplex PCR, and TCRdb kept only the in-frame ones, dropping some. The sample holds about 36,000 clones, roughly 94% seen once. As concerns this clone: The antigen remains undetermined.

The study, taken as a whole, reports: Recipient marrow harbored GvH clones, some of which surfaced first in ileum or blood.

The CDR3 has 15 residues. Trimming removed 1 base from V and 1 base from J; junction bases left unmatched: 4. Germline V gives CDR1 SGHTA, CDR2 FQGNSA. The sequence came from a human donor who was the organ donor for an intestinal transplant. This chain joins TRBV7-2 and TRBJ2-7; TRBD1 aligns across 7 bases. The sequences come from unstimulated CD4+ T cells sorted from spleen or lymph node cells, collected before transplant. CDR3 in amino acids: CASSLETGTSYEQYF. CDR3 bases: TGTGCCAGCAGCTTAGAGACAGGGACGTCCTACGAGCAGTACTTC. The full variable domain, in which reference TRBV7-2 and TRBJ2-7 provide the parts outside the CDR3, is GAGVSQSPSNKVTEKGKDVELRCDPISGHTALYWYRQSLGQGLEFLIYFQGNSAPDKSGLPSDRFSAERTGGSVSTLTIQRTQQEDSAVYLCASSLETGTSYEQYFGPGTRLTVT.